One and the same sample provided the 24 T cell receptor beta chains below, sequenced in a study of T cells in Graves' hyperthyroidism and ophthalmopathy (dated by TCRdb to the late 2010s). Library construction relied on multiplex PCR. TCRdb lists the instrument as Illumina HiSeq 2000. Amplification of TCR beta CDR3 regions was carried out from RNA transcripts. The first round of RT-PCR for the TCR CDR3 was performed with the HTBI primer set and the Qiagen OneStep RT-PCR kit. TCRdb reanalyzed the raw reads on its own, using fastp at Q25 for trimming and MiXCR for clone calling, and kept in-frame beta chains. Every CDR3 protein is listed once, alongside the most common genes and DNA of its rows. The sample records fewer than 450,000 distinct CDR3 sequences, 11% to 15% of which are singletons. Around 27% of the sample rests with the top ten. The sample consisted of blood. The receptors here all came from a man aged 50 or older with Graves' ophthalmopathy.

This clonotype was found many times. This sequence joins TRBV18 and TRBJ2-7; D gene ambiguous. Germline V gives CDR1 KGHSH, CDR2 LQKENI. V lost 2 bases and J lost 2, with 13 bases in between. This CDR3 spans 15 amino acids. Written as DNA, the CDR3 is TGTGCCAGCTCACCAGGCCTCCAGGAAGCCTACGAGCAGTACTTC. Translated: CASSPGLQEAYEQYF.

In its sample, this clonotype was seen many times. The chain employs TRBV27 and TRBJ1-4; 7 nucleotides agree with TRBD1. Germline V lookup: CDR1 MNHEY, CDR2 SMNVEV (reference sequence). Losses at the gene ends were 7 bases for V and 4 bases for J; bases not matched to a gene: 3. CDR3 length: 13 amino acids. CDR3 amino acids: CASKTGNNEKLFF. CDR3 coding DNA: TGTGCCAGCAAGACAGGGAATAATGAAAAACTGTTTTTT.

This clonotype has ten or more counts. This sequence joins TRBV20-1 and TRBJ1-6; possible D gene TRBD1, 5 bases. This CDR3 has 14 amino acids. Trimming took 6 bases from V and 5 from J, leaving 14 bases between them. Germline V gene lookup returns CDR1 DFQATT and CDR2 SNEGSKA (reference sequence). The CDR3 DNA reads TGCAGTGCAATACAACACAGGAATAATTCACCCCTCCACTTT. Encoded protein: CSAIQHRNNSPLHF.

The rearrangement links TRBV7-9 to TRBJ2-7; 11 bases agree with TRBD1. The ends lost 5 bases at V and 3 bases at J; junction bases unmatched: 9. Germline values: CDR1 SEHNR, CDR2 FQNEAQ (reference sequence). CDR3 length equals 16 residues. For the CDR3, the DNA is TGTGCCAGCAGCCCAATCGGACAGGGGGCGAACTACGAGCAGTACTTC. Its translation is CASSPIGQGANYEQYF.

At least ten counts were recorded for this clonotype. The chain joins TRBV5-1 to TRBJ2-5; TRBD1 matches at 8 bases. V trimming: 1 base; J trimming: 4 bases; junction bases outside the gene matches: 6. Germline CDR1 SGHRS, CDR2 YFSETQ. There are 15 residues in the CDR3. The CDR3 DNA reads TGCGCCAGCAGCTTGCCAGGGGGCGGCGTAGAGACCCAGTACTTC. This encodes CASSLPGGGVETQYF.

The sample holds many counts of this clonotype. The chain combines TRBV6-1 with TRBJ2-3, with 8 bases fitting TRBD1. Per the germline V gene, CDR1 is MNHNS and CDR2 is SASEGT. J lost 0 bases, V lost 8 bases, and 7 bases had no gene match. The CDR3 spans 15 residues. CDR3 coding DNA: TGTGCCAGCCTGCAGACAGGGGCTAGCACAGATACGCAGTATTTT. This codes for CASLQTGASTDTQYF.

This clonotype occurred many times. The chain employs TRBV7-2 and TRBJ2-3, with D tentatively TRBD1 (5 bases). The CDR3 covers 17 residues. The V gene's germline CDR1 is SGHTA and CDR2 FQGNSA. V lost 4 bases and J lost 2, with 19 bases in between. The CDR3 coding sequence is TGTGCCAGCAGCTCTAGGGGTACCTACCGCACCACAGATACGCAGTATTTT. Protein product: CASSSRGTYRTTDTQYF.

This clonotype was recorded at least ten times. The genes are TRBV7-9 and TRBJ2-3, with 7 bases identical to TRBD1. CDR1 and CDR2 (germline): SEHNR, FQNEAQ (reference sequence). This CDR3 is built from 14 residues. V was pared by 5 bases and J by 0 bases, with 2 bases of the junction left unmatched. CDR3 nucleotides: TGTGCCAGCAGCAAGGGACAGAGCACAGATACGCAGTATTTT. This sequence encodes CASSKGQSTDTQYF. The full variable domain, with the rest looked up from reference TRBV7-9 and TRBJ2-3, is DTGVSQNPRHKITKRGQNVTFRCDPISEHNRLYWYRQTLGQGPEFLTYFQNEAQLEKSRLLSDRFSAERPKGSFSTLEIQRTEQGDSAMYLCASSKGQSTDTQYFGPGTRLTVL.

This clonotype was recorded at least ten times. The rearrangement joins TRBV11-2 to TRBJ2-1; 11 nucleotides align to TRBD2. J lost 4 bases, V lost 2 bases, and 1 base had no gene match. This CDR3 has 15 residues. CDR1 is SGHAT, CDR2 FQNNGV, per germline. The CDR3 bases are TGTGCCAGCAGCTTAATAGCGGGAGGGTACAATGAGCAGTTCTTC. Residues: CASSLIAGGYNEQFF.

This clonotype occurred many times. This chain connects TRBV2 to TRBJ1-1; the match to TRBD1 covers 7 bases. J was trimmed by 8 bases and V by 4 bases; bases with no gene match: 7. The V gene's germline CDR1 is SNHLY and CDR2 FYNNEI. The CDR3 is 13 amino acids. The CDR3 DNA follows: TGTGCCAGCAGTGTCGACAGGGTCGGGGAAGCTTTCTTT. It codes for CASSVDRVGEAFF.

The chain has TRBV24-1 and TRBJ2-3; 7 positions match TRBD2. This CDR3 comprises 16 residues. Trimming at V came to 3 bases and at J to 6 bases, leaving 11 bases not matched to a gene. Germline-derived CDR1 and CDR2 are KGHDR and SFDVKD. CDR3 in amino acids: CATSDRGTTLRDTQYF. In nucleotides, the CDR3 is TGTGCCACCAGTGATCGCGGGACTACTCTAAGGGATACGCAGTATTTT.

V and J are TRBV20-1 and TRBJ2-7; TRBD1 matches at 9 bases. Unmatched junction bases numbered 7, after V lost 5 bases and J lost 2 bases. Looked up from germline, CDR1 is DFQATT and CDR2 is SNEGSKA (reference sequence). The CDR3 is 14 amino acids. The CDR3 region is CSAGKGTGPYEQYF. CDR3 nucleotides: TGCAGTGCTGGCAAGGGGACAGGGCCCTACGAGCAGTACTTC.

This clonotype was recorded at least ten times. V and J are TRBV12-3 or TRBV12-4 and TRBJ2-7, with 7 nucleotides matching TRBD1. Trimming cost V 0 bases and J 3 bases; bases outside gene matches: 11. The CDR3 runs 17 residues. The DNA for the CDR3 is TGTGCCAGCAGTTTAGCGCTCGGGACAGCAAAACTCTACGAGCAGTACTTC. Translating gives CASSLALGTAKLYEQYF.

The chain couples TRBV20-1 to TRBJ2-5; no definite D call. CDR3 length equals 10 residues. CDR1 DFQATT and CDR2 SNEGSKA come from the germline V gene (reference sequence). The germline V and J ends were trimmed by 3 bases and 12 bases, with 11 bases remaining between them. The CDR3, as DNA: TGCAGTGCTAGGGAGATTGTGGAGTACTTC. Encoded protein: CSAREIVEYF.

The chain combines TRBV7-8 with TRBJ1-5; unclear D gene. V shed 8 bases and J shed 6 bases, with 11 bases lying between them. Germline CDR1 is SGHVS and CDR2 is FQNEAQ. The CDR3 runs to 12 residues. This CDR3 is CASGERSQPQHF. The DNA of the CDR3 is TGTGCCAGCGGCGAAAGGAGTCAGCCCCAGCATTTT.

There are a few counts of this clonotype. The chain joins TRBV10-3 to TRBJ2-7, with a possible D match to TRBD1 (5 bases). Looked up from germline, CDR1 is ENHRY and CDR2 is SYGVKD. Deletions cut 4 bases from V and 4 bases from J, with 11 bases between. There are 13 residues in the CDR3. CDR3 residues: CAISAQGQYEQYF. The CDR3 DNA reads TGTGCCATCAGTGCTCAGGGCCAATACGAGCAGTACTTC.

This clonotype was recorded a few times. This chain links TRBV14 with TRBJ2-1, with no clear D. Between the trimmed V and J ends, which lost 0 bases and 9 bases, there was a span of 15 bases. The germline V gene has CDR1 SGHDN and CDR2 FVKESK. CDR3 length equals 15 residues. The CDR3 sequence: CASSQDVPPRGEQFF. For the CDR3, the DNA is TGTGCCAGCAGCCAAGATGTACCCCCGCGAGGTGAGCAGTTCTTC.

This rearrangement joins TRBV24-1 to TRBJ1-5; TRBD1 agrees at 8 bases. V was pared by 4 bases and J by 4 bases, with 5 bases of the junction left unmatched. CDR1 and CDR2 from the germline V gene are KGHDR and SFDVKD. This CDR3 is 15 amino acids long. The CDR3 region is CATSDPTGGNQPQHF. Written as DNA, the CDR3 is TGTGCCACCAGTGACCCCACAGGGGGTAATCAGCCCCAGCATTTT.

The chain combines TRBV7-8 with TRBJ2-7; 9 nucleotides agree with TRBD1. Germline V gene data show CDR1 as SGHVS and CDR2 as FQNEAQ. The CDR3 has 17 amino acids. V lost 2 bases, J lost 2 bases, and 10 bases stayed unmatched. The CDR3 DNA is TGTGCCAGCAGCTTACCGAGAGGGACAGGGAATCCCTACGAGCAGTACTTC. Translating gives CASSLPRGTGNPYEQYF.

This clonotype was recorded many times. The rearrangement uses TRBV20-1 and TRBJ2-1; D is unclear. Germline lookup yields CDR1 DFQATT and CDR2 SNEGSKA (reference sequence). The CDR3 spans 16 residues. Trimming shortened V by 4 bases and J by 2 bases, and 18 bases separated the two germline ends. CDR3 sequence reads: CSAKPSTPSAYNEQFF. The CDR3 nucleotides are TGCAGTGCTAAACCCTCGACTCCCTCCGCCTACAATGAGCAGTTCTTC.

The rearrangement links TRBV6-2 or TRBV6-3 to TRBJ2-5; 10 bases fit TRBD2. V trimming: 2 bases; J trimming: 2 bases; junction bases outside the gene matches: 5. CDR3 length: 16 residues. CDR1 is MNHEY, CDR2 SVGEGT, per germline. The CDR3 DNA reads TGTGCCAGCAGTTACCCACTAGCGGGAAGGCAAGAGACCCAGTACTTC. This codes for CASSYPLAGRQETQYF.

This clonotype came up many times. This rearrangement joins TRBV24-1 to TRBJ1-1; 10 nucleotides match TRBD1. The germline CDR1 and CDR2 sequences are KGHDR and SFDVKD. Germline trimming cut 4 bases from V and 4 bases from J; bases unmatched to any gene: 8. The CDR3 has 16 amino acids. The CDR3 reads CATSDTDRGFGTEAFF. The CDR3 DNA follows: TGTGCCACCAGTGACACGGACAGGGGGTTCGGCACTGAAGCTTTCTTT.

This clonotype was found many times. The V gene is TRBV29-1, the J gene TRBJ2-1; TRBD1 aligns across 8 bases. CDR3 length equals 11 residues. J gave up 10 bases and V 8 bases, and 7 bases lay outside the gene matches. CDR1 and CDR2 from the germline V gene are SQVTM and ANQGSEA. The CDR3 nucleotides read TGCAGCTCAGGACAGGGCGGCGAGCAGTTCTTC. It codes for CSSGQGGEQFF.

The sample holds many counts of this clonotype. The CDR3 sequence: CASSLPRAASRANEKLFF. CDR3 nucleotide sequence: TGTGCCAGCAGCCTCCCCCGTGCCGCCAGTAGGGCTAATGAAAAACTGTTTTTT. The gene calls are TRBV3-1 and TRBJ1-4; D not certain. Trimming shortened V by 4 bases and J by 3 bases, and 21 bases separated the two germline ends. The germline CDR1 and CDR2 sequences are LGHDT and YNNKEL (reference sequence). This CDR3 is 18 amino acids long. Full variable domain (remainder filled in from reference TRBV3-1 and TRBJ1-4): DTAVSQTPKYLVTQMGNDKSIKCEQNLGHDTMYWYKQDSKKFLKIMFSYNNKELIINETVPNRFSPKSPDKAHLNLHINSLELGDSAVYFCASSLPRAASRANEKLFFGSGTQLSVL.